Below, one TCR beta chain is given with its context. Germline V gives CDR1 GTSNPN, CDR2 SVGIG (reference sequence). V shed 5 bases, J shed 0 bases, and the junction held 5 bases outside the gene matches. The CDR3 has 14 residues. This table comes from immunoSEQ multiplex PCR, and its TCRdb copy is limited to in-frame clones, with some not included. Of 120,000 or so clones in the sample, over 80% were seen once. This entry is derived from a study of blood T cell repertoires in COVID-19. V usage is TRBV30 and J usage is TRBJ1-1; 8 bases fit TRBD1. Sample: peripheral blood. The receptor was derived from a man in his 70s with acute or convalescent COVID-19. The CDR3 nucleotides read TGTGCCTGGTACCCAGGGGGCCTGAACACTGAAGCTTTCTTT. Translating it yields CAWYPGGLNTEAFF.